Sequencing of this TCR beta chain was carried out in a study of blood T cells in healthy people across ages. Primers used in a second PCR of about 7 to 12 cycles were a sample-barcoded 5' primer and a J-beta primer mix. Using its own MiXCR run on the 5' RACE reads, TCRdb lists one record per CDR3 protein. Among some 640,000 distinct CDR3 sequences listed, 25% to 30% were seen once. This clonotype was picked up many times. This CDR3 is built from 15 residues. From germline, CDR1 is LNHDA and CDR2 SQIVND (reference sequence). With 8 bases removed from V and 4 bases from J, the gap between germline ends came to 21 bases.

The TCR originated in a woman of 80 years or more in good health. The chain carries TRBV19 and TRBJ2-7, with a weak D call TRBD2 (5 bases). Sequenced sample: blood. Here the CDR3 DNA reads TGTGCCAGTCCCGTGACGGACTCCCCCTTGTACGAGCAGTACTTC. This sequence encodes CASPVTDSPLYEQYF.